A selection of T cell receptor beta chains follows, all from one sample in a study of cytomegalovirus exposure and HLA in healthy donors. The repertoire was sequenced with immunoSEQ multiplex PCR; TCRdb's copy has only in-frame clones and lacks some. The table lists fewer than 95,000 clones, more than 65% of them singletons. Sequencing was done on a sample of PBMCs. These receptors were taken from a woman in her thirties or forties in good health and CMV-seropositive. The CDR3 runs from the conserved cysteine through the conserved F or W. Fields, in order: V gene, D gene, clone size, J gene, CDR3 protein, CDR3 DNA. D genes are given only for firm matches. A clone size is listed for some rows: how often the clone was seen (once, few, many), or a class if it is expanded.

TRBV5-4	.	.	TRBJ1-2	CASSLEGVNYGYTF	TGTGCCAGCAGCTTGGAGGGGGTTAACTATGGCTACACCTTC
TRBV18	.	.	TRBJ1-1	CASSPSVSANTEAFF	TGTGCCAGCTCACCATCAGTCAGTGCGAACACTGAAGCTTTCTTT
TRBV7-9	.	.	TRBJ2-2	CASRPTGTNTGELFF	TGTGCCAGCCGACCCACGGGGACGAACACCGGGGAGCTGTTTTTT
TRBV7-8	TRBD1	few	TRBJ1-5	CASSLSGTGAGSQPQHF	TGTGCCAGCAGCTTATCCGGGACAGGGGCGGGAAGTCAGCCCCAGCATTTT
TRBV7-7	.	.	TRBJ2-1	CASSLGTGSSYNEQFF	TGTGCCAGCAGCTTAGGAACAGGGAGCTCCTACAATGAGCAGTTCTTC
TRBV5-4	.	.	TRBJ2-7	CASSIGTGAYEQYF	TGTGCCAGCAGCATCGGGACGGGAGCCTACGAGCAGTACTTC
TRBV5-1	.	.	TRBJ2-3	CASSGVSGTDTQYF	TGCGCCAGCAGCGGCGTTAGCGGAACAGATACGCAGTATTTT
TRBV2	TRBD2	.	TRBJ2-5	CASTETSGKETQYF	TGTGCCAGCACTGAGACTAGCGGCAAAGAGACCCAGTACTTC
TRBV6-6	.	.	TRBJ2-1	CASSLSVTSSYNEQFF	TGTGCCAGCAGTTTGAGCGTAACTAGCTCCTACAATGAGCAGTTCTTC
TRBV7-6	TRBD2	.	TRBJ2-2	CASSLPSGTLGGELFF	TGTGCCAGCAGCTTACCTAGCGGGACCTTGGGCGGGGAGCTGTTTTTT
TRBV4-2	TRBD2	.	TRBJ2-1	CASSPPTSASYNEQFF	TGTGCCAGCAGCCCCCCGACTAGCGCGTCCTACAATGAGCAGTTCTTC
TRBV30	TRBD1	once	TRBJ1-5	CASSAQGALGGYQPQHF	TGTGCCTCGAGCGCACAGGGGGCACTGGGGGGCTATCAGCCCCAGCATTTT
TRBV28	.	.	TRBJ1-1	CASSPPGQLNTEAFF	TGTGCCAGCAGCCCGCCTGGCCAATTGAACACTGAAGCTTTCTTT
TRBV19	TRBD1	few	TRBJ2-7	CASSPGQGPYEQYF	TGTGCCAGTAGTCCAGGACAGGGCCCCTACGAGCAGTACTTC
TRBV2	TRBD2	.	TRBJ2-3	CASQGLAVGTDTQYF	TGTGCCAGCCAAGGACTAGCGGTAGGCACAGATACGCAGTATTTT
TRBV29-1	TRBD1	once	TRBJ2-7	CSAGTGGHEQYF	TGCAGCGCCGGGACAGGGGGCCACGAGCAGTACTTC
TRBV29-1	.	few	TRBJ1-5	CSIRDNDNQHKHF	TGCAGCATTCGGGACAACGACAATCAGCACAAGCATTTT
TRBV6-6	TRBD1	.	TRBJ2-7	CASSPPGQGASYEQYF	TGTGCCAGCAGTCCTCCGGGACAGGGGGCTTCATACGAGCAGTACTTC
TRBV7-2	.	.	TRBJ2-7	CASSSRKNQVSTYYEQYF	TGTGCCAGCAGCTCCAGAAAAAATCAGGTCTCTACTTACTACGAGCAGTACTTC
TRBV7-9	.	.	TRBJ2-7	CASRERQSYEQYF	TGTGCCAGCAGGGAGCGACAGTCCTACGAGCAGTACTTC
TRBV4-2	.	.	TRBJ1-1	CASSHVGVGTEAFF	TGTGCCAGCAGCCATGTAGGGGTGGGCACTGAAGCTTTCTTT
TRBV30	TRBD1	.	TRBJ1-2	CAWSVLGQGGYTF	TGTGCCTGGAGTGTACTCGGACAGGGAGGCTACACCTTC
TRBV9	.	.	TRBJ1-2	CASSVAGYGYTF	TGTGCCAGCAGCGTAGCAGGGTATGGCTACACCTTC
TRBV7-2	.	.	TRBJ1-2	CASSQNGQNYGYTF	TGTGCCAGCAGCCAAAATGGACAGAACTATGGCTACACCTTC